This T cell receptor (beta chain) comes out of a study of cytomegalovirus exposure and HLA in healthy donors. Study findings and constraints: Rarity marked most TCR sequences, yet some public TCRs occurred in many donors. Accounts indicate the classifier identified cytomegalovirus status with strong specificity and sensitivity. A later analysis reportedly identified an Asian-associated ancestry cluster as carrying fewer N-insertions than the approximately 670-donor mean. A later look showed TCR association rates differing by HLA locus, highest for DRB1 and lowest for HLA-C.

The PCR made use of 60 Vbeta and 13 Jbeta primers. TCRdb's copy holds only in-frame clones and misses some; the assay was immunoSEQ multiplex PCR. The sample includes some 150,000 clones, around 72% seen only once; the top ten take over 2%. The CDR3 has 15 residues. The V gene's germline CDR1 is SGHRS and CDR2 YFSETQ. V dropped 0 bases and J dropped 4 bases, with 11 bases sitting between them. About this clone itself: Its target is unknown. Other DNA sequences in this sample translate to the same CDR3.

The source is a man aged 40-50 years in good health and CMV-seronegative. The source material was PBMCs. The chain links TRBV5-1 to TRBJ2-1; no firm D call. CDR3 nucleotide sequence: TGCGCCAGCAGCTTGGGCGGAGTACTATACAATGAGCAGTTCTTC. Translating it yields CASSLGGVLYNEQFF.